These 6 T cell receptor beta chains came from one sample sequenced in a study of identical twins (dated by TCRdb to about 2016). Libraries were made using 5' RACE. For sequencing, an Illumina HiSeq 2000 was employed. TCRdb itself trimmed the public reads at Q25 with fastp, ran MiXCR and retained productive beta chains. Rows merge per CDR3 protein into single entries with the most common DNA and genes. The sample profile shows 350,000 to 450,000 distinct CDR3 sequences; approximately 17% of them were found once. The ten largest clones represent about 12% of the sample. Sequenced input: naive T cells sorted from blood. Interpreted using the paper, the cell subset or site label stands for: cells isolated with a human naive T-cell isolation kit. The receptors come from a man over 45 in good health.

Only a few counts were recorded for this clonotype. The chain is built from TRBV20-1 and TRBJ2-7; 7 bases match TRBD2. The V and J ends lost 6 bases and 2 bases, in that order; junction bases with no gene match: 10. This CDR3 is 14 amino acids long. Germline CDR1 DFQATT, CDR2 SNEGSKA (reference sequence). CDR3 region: CSATRLAEPYEQYF. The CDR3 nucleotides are TGCAGTGCCACGAGGCTAGCGGAACCCTACGAGCAGTACTTC.

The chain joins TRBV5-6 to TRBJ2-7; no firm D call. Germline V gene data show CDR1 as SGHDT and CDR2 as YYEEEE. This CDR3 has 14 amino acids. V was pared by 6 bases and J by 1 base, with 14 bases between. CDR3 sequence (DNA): TGTGCCAGCACCCAACTTGGCGAGTCCTACGAGCAGTACTTC. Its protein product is CASTQLGESYEQYF.

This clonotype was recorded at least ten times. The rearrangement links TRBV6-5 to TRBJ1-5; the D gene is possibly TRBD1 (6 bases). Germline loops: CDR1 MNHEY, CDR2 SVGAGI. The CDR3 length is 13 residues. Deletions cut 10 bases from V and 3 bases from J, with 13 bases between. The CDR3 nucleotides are TGTGCCACATCCAGGGACAACAATCAGCCCCAGCATTTT. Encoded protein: CATSRDNNQPQHF.

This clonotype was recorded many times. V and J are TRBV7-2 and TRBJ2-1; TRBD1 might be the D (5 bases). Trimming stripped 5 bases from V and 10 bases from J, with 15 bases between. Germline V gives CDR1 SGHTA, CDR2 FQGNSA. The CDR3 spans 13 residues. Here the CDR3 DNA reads TGTGCCAGCAGCCAAAGTTGGGGCCGGGAGCAGTTCTTC. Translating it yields CASSQSWGREQFF. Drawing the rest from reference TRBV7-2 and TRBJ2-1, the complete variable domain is GAGVSQSPSNKVTEKGKDVELRCDPISGHTALYWYRQSLGQGLEFLIYFQGNSAPDKSGLPSDRFSAERTGGSVSTLTIQRTQQEDSAVYLCASSQSWGREQFFGPGTRLTVL.

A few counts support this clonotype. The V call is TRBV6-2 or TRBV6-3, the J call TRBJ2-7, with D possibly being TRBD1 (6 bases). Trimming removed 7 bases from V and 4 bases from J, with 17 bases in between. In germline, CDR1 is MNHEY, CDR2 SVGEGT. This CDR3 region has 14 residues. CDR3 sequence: CASMTGTPAYEQYF. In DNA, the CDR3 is TGTGCCAGCATGACCGGGACACCGGCTTACGAGCAGTACTTC.

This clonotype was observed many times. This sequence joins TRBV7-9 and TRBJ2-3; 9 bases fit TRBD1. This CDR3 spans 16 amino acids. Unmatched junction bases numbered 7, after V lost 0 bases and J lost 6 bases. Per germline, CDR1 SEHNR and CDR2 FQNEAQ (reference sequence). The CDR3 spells CASSLALGQGFDTQYF. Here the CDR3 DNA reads TGTGCCAGCAGCTTAGCGCTGGGACAGGGTTTTGATACGCAGTATTTT.